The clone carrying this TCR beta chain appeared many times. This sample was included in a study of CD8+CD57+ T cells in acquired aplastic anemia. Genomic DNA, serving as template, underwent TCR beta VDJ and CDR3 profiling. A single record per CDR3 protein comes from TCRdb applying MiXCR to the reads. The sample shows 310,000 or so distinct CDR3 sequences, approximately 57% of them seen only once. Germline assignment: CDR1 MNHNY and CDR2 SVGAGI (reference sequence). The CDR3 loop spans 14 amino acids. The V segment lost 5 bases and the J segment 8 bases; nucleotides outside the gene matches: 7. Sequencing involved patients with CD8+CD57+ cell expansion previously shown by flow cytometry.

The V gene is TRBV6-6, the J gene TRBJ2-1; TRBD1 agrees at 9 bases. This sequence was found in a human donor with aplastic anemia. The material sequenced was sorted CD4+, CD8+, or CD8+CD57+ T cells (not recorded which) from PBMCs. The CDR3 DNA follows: TGTGCCAGCAGTACCTCGGGACAGGGCCATGAGCAGTTCTTC. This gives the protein CASSTSGQGHEQFF.